The 2 T cell receptor beta chains below come from one sample, sequenced in a study of OX40 agonist ivuxolimab in advanced cancers. Sequencing was performed with immunoSEQ multiplex PCR; in TCRdb, only in-frame clones are kept and a portion is missing. The sample includes around 67,000 clones, roughly nine tenths of them seen just once. Sequenced material: CD4+ or CD8+ T cells sorted from blood, taken in a trial of the OX40 agonist ivuxolimab. All receptors come from an adult with an advanced solid tumor such as melanoma, head and neck, liver or kidney cancer.

CDR3 protein: CASSANSGTHNEQFF. The CDR3 DNA follows: TGTGCCAGCAGCGCCAATTCCGGGACCCACAATGAGCAGTTCTTC. V usage is TRBV9 and J usage is TRBJ2-1; perhaps D is TRBD1 or TRBD2 (5 bases each). V lost 3 bases to trimming and J lost 5 bases, with 15 bases between them. This CDR3 spans 15 amino acids. The germline CDR1 and CDR2 sequences are SGDLS and YYNGEE.

The V and J genes are TRBV6-5 and TRBJ2-4; D call uncertain. The CDR3 is made up of 14 amino acids. Germline V lookup: CDR1 MNHEY, CDR2 SVGAGI. Trimming cost V 4 bases and J 3 bases, with 10 bases left between them. The CDR3 sequence: CASSSTWGKNIQYF. In DNA form, the CDR3 reads TGTGCCAGCAGTTCGACTTGGGGCAAAAACATTCAGTACTTC.